The next 11 T cell receptor beta chains were all read from a single sample in a study of blood T cell repertoires in COVID-19 (dated by TCRdb to the early 2020s). Library construction relied on the immunoSEQ multiplex PCR assay. In its TCRdb copy, this immuneACCESS table keeps in-frame sequences only and misses some clones. Where compared with another copy, unresolved V genes explain less than half of these, and the others have no known cause. The sample table holds some 95,000 clones, of which around 90% were seen once. About 4.2% of the sample lies in the top ten. The specimen was peripheral blood. Receptors originate from a man in his 70s with acute or convalescent COVID-19.

The DNA for the CDR3 is TGTGCCAGCAGCTCCCCTAGGGAGCGGCAAATGAACACTGAAGCTTTCTTT. Encoded protein: CASSSPRERQMNTEAFF. The V gene is TRBV7-8, the J gene TRBJ1-1; D gene unclear. Germline assignment: CDR1 SGHVS and CDR2 FQNEAQ. V was pared by 4 bases and J by 0 bases, with 18 bases between. The CDR3 spans 17 residues.

This chain joins TRBV5-1 and TRBJ2-1; 12 nucleotides align to TRBD2. Germline CDR1 and CDR2: SGHRS and YFSETQ. The V gene end was trimmed by 1 base and the J gene end by 8 bases; junction bases not matched to a gene: 7. The CDR3 runs to 16 residues. CDR3 amino acids: CASSLKLAGGLDEQFF. The CDR3 DNA reads TGCGCCAGCAGCTTGAAACTAGCGGGGGGTCTGGATGAGCAGTTCTTC.

The gene calls are TRBV28 and TRBJ1-2, with 10 bases lining up with TRBD1. V lost 8 bases to trimming and J lost 7 bases; unmatched junction nucleotides: 19. The CDR3 consists of 17 residues. Germline assignment: CDR1 MDHEN and CDR2 SYDVKM. This CDR3 is CASGRPGQGVFIGGYTF. The DNA of the CDR3 is TGTGCCAGCGGTCGCCCAGGACAGGGGGTGTTCATAGGTGGCTACACCTTC.

About this clone: One junction end disagrees with the germline gene, perhaps due to a read error. Other DNA sequences in the sample encode the same CDR3. This sequence joins TRBV18 and TRBJ1-2; D might be TRBD1 (5 bases). Germline assignment: CDR1 KGHSH and CDR2 LQKENI. The CDR3 loop spans 13 amino acids. CDR3 nucleotides: TGCGCCAGCTCACCAGGGCCAGACTATGGCTACACCTTC. The encoded protein is CASSPGPDYGYTF.

The V and J genes are TRBV12-3 or TRBV12-4 and TRBJ1-1, with 8 bases lining up with TRBD1. The CDR3 loop spans 13 amino acids. V shed 4 bases and J 11 bases; nucleotides not matched to a gene: 9. For the CDR3, the DNA is TGTGCCAGCAGTTACCAGGGGGCGCCGAGGGCTTTCTTT. It translates to CASSYQGAPRAFF.

The gene calls are TRBV7-2 and TRBJ2-2, with D perhaps matching TRBD2 (5 bases). Germline V gives CDR1 SGHTA, CDR2 FQGNSA. The V and J ends lost 4 bases and 5 bases respectively, with 8 bases between them. CDR3 length: 13 residues. CDR3 DNA: TGTGCCAGCAGCTCCACTAGAACCGGGGAGCTGTTTTTT. It translates to CASSSTRTGELFF.

The rearrangement joins TRBV10-3 to TRBJ1-3, with no clear D. Germline-derived CDR1 and CDR2 are ENHRY and SYGVKD. CDR3 length: 14 residues. Trimming pared 2 bases from V and 4 bases from J, leaving 9 bases between. CDR3 sequence (DNA): TGTGCCATCAGTGAGACCATAGTCGGAAACACCATATATTTT. This codes for CAISETIVGNTIYF.

This chain uses TRBV19 with TRBJ1-5, with TRBD1 matching 7 bases. Germline CDR1 reads LNHDA; CDR2 reads SQIVND (reference sequence). This CDR3 is built from 15 residues. The ends lost 6 bases at V and 4 bases at J; junction bases unmatched: 9. DNA for the CDR3: TGTGCCAGTAGGACGGACAGGTTGGTTAATCAGCCCCAGCATTTT. Protein sequence: CASRTDRLVNQPQHF.

The V call is TRBV5-1, the J call TRBJ1-3; 8 bases match TRBD1. This CDR3 spans 19 amino acids. The V gene's germline CDR1 is SGHRS and CDR2 YFSETQ. V lost 4 bases, J lost 0 bases, and 15 bases stayed unmatched. The CDR3 sequence is CASSIDRGGRPRSGNTIYF. In nucleotides, the CDR3 is TGCGCCAGCAGCATCGACAGGGGAGGACGACCGCGCTCTGGAAACACCATATATTTT.

This sequence joins TRBV15 and TRBJ1-2, with D possibly being TRBD1 (5 bases). Germline CDR1 is LNHNV and CDR2 is YYDKDF (reference sequence). The CDR3 loop spans 14 amino acids. With 1 base removed from V and 0 bases from J, the gap between germline ends came to 6 bases. The CDR3 sequence: CATSRGGSNYGYTF. The CDR3 DNA follows: TGTGCCACCAGCAGAGGGGGCTCTAACTATGGCTACACCTTC.

CDR3: CASSSGGSGANVLTF. CDR3 sequence (DNA): TGCGCCAGCAGCTCGGGGGGCTCTGGGGCCAACGTCCTGACTTTC. This chain uses TRBV5-1 with TRBJ2-6, with 7 bases identical to TRBD2. The CDR3 is made up of 15 amino acids. Losses at the gene ends were 3 bases for V and 0 bases for J; bases not matched to a gene: 0. Germline V gives CDR1 SGHRS, CDR2 YFSETQ.